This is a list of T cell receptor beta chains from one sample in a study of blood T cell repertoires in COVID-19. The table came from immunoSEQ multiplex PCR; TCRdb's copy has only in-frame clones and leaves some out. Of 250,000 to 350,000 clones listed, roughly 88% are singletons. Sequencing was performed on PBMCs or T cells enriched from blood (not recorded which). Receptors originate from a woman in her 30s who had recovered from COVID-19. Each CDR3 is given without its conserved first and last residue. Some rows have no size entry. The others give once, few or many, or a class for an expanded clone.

CDR3 protein: ASSPQKAGFYGYT; V gene: TRBV7-2; clone size: once
CDR3 protein: ASTNSGSSYEQY; V gene: TRBV28; clone size: .
CDR3 protein: ASSPGGQGHGYT; V gene: TRBV9; clone size: .
CDR3 protein: AWSGGGLMEPQH; V gene: TRBV30; clone size: once
CDR3 protein: ASSMRGRGEQF; V gene: TRBV5-1; clone size: .
CDR3 protein: ASSYLGGSYEQY; V gene: TRBV2; clone size: .
CDR3 protein: ASSRDSSTDTQY; V gene: TRBV6-5; clone size: .
CDR3 protein: ASSPGGYGTQY; V gene: TRBV11-3; clone size: .
CDR3 protein: ASSGTSGGPYTGELF; V gene: TRBV11-3; clone size: once
CDR3 protein: ASSPLAGGNYNEQF; V gene: TRBV27; clone size: once
CDR3 protein: ASSSWAGGSNSPLH; V gene: TRBV5-4; clone size: .
CDR3 protein: ASSPRTANTEAF; V gene: TRBV28; clone size: few
CDR3 protein: ASSVLGGRPDTQY; V gene: TRBV9; clone size: .
CDR3 protein: ASSRETTVSPLH; V gene: TRBV28; clone size: few
CDR3 protein: ASSSSFGVIGTDTQY; V gene: TRBV28; clone size: few
CDR3 protein: ASSLVAGEYTGELF; V gene: TRBV7-8; clone size: .
CDR3 protein: ASSQQPGQGARNSPLH; V gene: TRBV4-1; clone size: .
CDR3 protein: ASSELAGLQETQY; V gene: TRBV10-2; clone size: .
CDR3 protein: ASSEEVRQGAGEQY; V gene: TRBV5-6; clone size: .
CDR3 protein: ASINSNQPQH; V gene: TRBV28; clone size: .
CDR3 protein: ASSPRGGQSPLH; V gene: TRBV11-3; clone size: .
CDR3 protein: ASSDSFLAGDTQY; V gene: TRBV6-4; clone size: once
CDR3 protein: ASSVRGLLIDEQF; V gene: TRBV9; clone size: .
CDR3 protein: ASSFGYEQY; V gene: TRBV27; clone size: few
CDR3 protein: ASSSTAGGGYRTDTQY; V gene: TRBV7-3; clone size: .
CDR3 protein: ASSYGAGLYEQY; V gene: TRBV6-5; clone size: .
CDR3 protein: ASNSGGSSYNEQF; V gene: TRBV19; clone size: .
CDR3 protein: ASSEIGDSYYEQY; V gene: TRBV6-1; clone size: .
CDR3 protein: ASSPDFNQPQH; V gene: TRBV18; clone size: .
CDR3 protein: ASSVEVGGYTEAF; V gene: TRBV9; clone size: once
CDR3 protein: ATSDFNRGRGAYNEQF; V gene: TRBV24-1; clone size: .
CDR3 protein: ASSQDRTGRGQF; V gene: TRBV3-1/TRBV3-2; clone size: .